These 10 T cell receptor beta chains were sequenced from one sample in a study of blood T cell repertoires in COVID-19. Using immunoSEQ multiplex PCR, the repertoire was profiled, and TCRdb retains in-frame clones only, with some absent. The sample has a few hundred thousand clones, 86% seen once; the top ten hold 10%. Sequenced: peripheral blood. The source of these receptors is a woman in her forties or fifties with COVID-19, enrolled during active disease.

The chain employs TRBV11-2 and TRBJ1-2, with 7 nucleotides matching TRBD1. V was pared by 0 bases and J by 4 bases, with 2 bases of the junction left unmatched. The V gene's germline CDR1 is SGHAT and CDR2 FQNNGV. This CDR3 spans 14 amino acids. The DNA for the CDR3 is TGTGCCAGCAGCTTAGAGACAGGGAGCTATGGCTACACCTTC. Translating gives CASSLETGSYGYTF.

The chain employs TRBV6-2 or TRBV6-3 and TRBJ1-1, with no clear D. CDR3 length: 15 residues. Germline V gives CDR1 MNHEY, CDR2 SVGEGT. The V and J ends lost 2 bases and 5 bases respectively, with 15 bases between them. The CDR3 bases are TGTGCCAGCAGTTACGAGGGCCACAAAGGAACTGAAGCTTTCTTT. Protein: CASSYEGHKGTEAFF.

The rearrangement uses TRBV18 and TRBJ1-1, with D perhaps matching TRBD1 (5 bases). V lost 8 bases to trimming and J lost 3 bases, with 16 bases between them. Germline CDR1 KGHSH, CDR2 LQKENI. There are 14 residues in the CDR3. The CDR3, as DNA: TGTGCCAGCGCCTCTGACCAGGGATACACTGAAGCTTTCTTT. Its translation is CASASDQGYTEAFF.

The gene calls are TRBV5-1 and TRBJ1-1, with a tentative D call TRBD1 (6 bases). CDR1 and CDR2 from the germline V gene are SGHRS and YFSETQ. The length of the CDR3 is 15 residues. The V and J ends lost 4 bases and 0 bases respectively, with 13 bases between them. CDR3 sequence (DNA): TGCGCCAGCAGCCCTCGGACAGAGATGAACACTGAAGCTTTCTTT. Translated: CASSPRTEMNTEAFF. Supplemented by reference TRBV5-1 and TRBJ1-1, the full variable domain reads KAGVTQTPRYLIKTRGQQVTLSCSPISGHRSVSWYQQTPGQGLQFLFEYFSETQRNKGNFPGRFSGRQFSNSRSEMNVSTLELGDSALYLCASSPRTEMNTEAFFGQGTRLTVV.

This chain connects TRBV7-3 to TRBJ2-3; D not resolved. Trimming cost V 0 bases and J 1 base, with 8 bases left between them. Germline CDR1 and CDR2: SGHTA and FQGTGA. The CDR3 covers 15 residues. CDR3 amino acids: CASSLTMVGTDTQYF. CDR3 in DNA: TGTGCCAGCAGCTTAACTATGGTAGGCACAGATACGCAGTATTTT.

The V call is TRBV5-1, the J call TRBJ2-7; D is perhaps TRBD2 (5 bases). CDR1 is SGHRS, CDR2 YFSETQ, per germline. The CDR3 is made up of 13 amino acids. V dropped 5 bases and J dropped 6 bases, with 15 bases sitting between them. The CDR3 DNA reads as TGCGCCAGCAGAGCCCGTGAAGGAGGCGAGCAGTACTTC. It translates to CASRAREGGEQYF.

The CDR3 here is CASSPGLAGGNEQFF. CDR3 in DNA: TGTGCCAGCAGCCCCGGACTAGCGGGAGGCAATGAGCAGTTCTTC. The V gene is TRBV9, the J gene TRBJ2-1, with 14 bases that match TRBD2. The CDR3 covers 15 residues. Looked up from germline, CDR1 is SGDLS and CDR2 is YYNGEE. V lost 4 bases, J lost 6 bases, and 3 bases stayed unmatched.

This clone is medium-sized within its sample. V usage is TRBV4-1 and J usage is TRBJ2-7; D perhaps matches TRBD2 (5 bases). Germline assignment: CDR1 MGHRA and CDR2 YSYEKL. This CDR3 is built from 15 residues. Trimming left V 4 bases short and J 0 bases short, with 13 bases between. CDR3 in amino acids: CASSLQRGYSYEQYF. The CDR3 nucleotides are TGCGCCAGCAGCCTTCAGAGAGGGTACTCCTACGAGCAGTACTTC.

The genes are TRBV6-2 or TRBV6-3 and TRBJ1-5; tentative D call: TRBD1 (5 bases). CDR1 MNHEY and CDR2 SVGEGT come from the germline V gene. The CDR3 covers 14 residues. The ends were cut back, 0 bases at V and 4 bases at J, with 7 bases in the middle. CDR3: CASSYSQGNQPQHF. The CDR3 DNA reads as TGTGCCAGCAGTTACTCCCAGGGAAATCAGCCCCAGCATTTT.

The sample holds one count of this clone. The chain uses TRBV6-2 or TRBV6-3 and TRBJ1-5; D remains ambiguous. This CDR3 region has 14 residues. Germline CDR1 reads MNHEY; CDR2 reads SVGEGT. Trimming took 2 bases from V and 1 from J, leaving 6 bases between them. CDR3 in amino acids: CASSYGRSNQPQHF. The CDR3 DNA reads TGTGCCAGCAGTTACGGCCGCAGCAATCAGCCCCAGCATTTT.